One sample yielded the 10 T cell receptor beta chains listed below, sequenced in a study of graft-versus-host responses after intestinal transplantation. Clones were sequenced by immunoSEQ multiplex PCR, and TCRdb holds only the in-frame ones, with some missing. The sample lists around 20,000 clones, 33% occurring once. The researchers put some 200,000 CFSE-labeled responder cells into plates with some 200,000 irradiated, violet-dye-labeled stimulator cells. The sequenced sample was alloreactive CD8+ T cells from a mixed lymphocyte reaction culture, obtained before intestinal transplant. The subset here: CFSE-low proliferating T cells sorted from approximately 6-day pre-transplant mixed lymphocyte reaction (GvH or HvG direction). The receptors were gathered from a human patient who received an intestinal transplant.

The chain recombines TRBV7-2 with TRBJ2-3; unclear D gene. V lost 6 bases, J lost 0 bases, and 19 bases lay in between. This CDR3 region has 17 residues. Per germline, CDR1 SGHTA and CDR2 FQGNSA. The CDR3 here is CASSHNSPFSSTDTQYF. In nucleotides, the CDR3 is TGTGCCAGCAGTCATAATTCACCGTTTTCTAGCACAGATACGCAGTATTTT.

In its sample, this clone was seen a few times. The chain joins TRBV11-2 to TRBJ2-5; 9 bases align to TRBD2. J was trimmed by 2 bases and V by 4 bases; bases with no gene match: 8. The CDR3 length is 16 residues. Germline V CDR1 and CDR2: SGHAT, FQNNGV. In DNA, the CDR3 is TGTGCCAGCAGCTCGTTGACTAGCGGAGGACAAGAGACCCAGTACTTC. This gives the protein CASSSLTSGGQETQYF.

This clone was found a few times. The chain employs TRBV2 and TRBJ2-5, with 8 bases matching TRBD2. Germline V gene sequence: CDR1 SNHLY, CDR2 FYNNEI. This CDR3 comprises 18 residues. V lost 5 bases, J lost 2 bases, and 16 bases stayed unmatched. CDR3 DNA sequence: TGTGCCAGCAGTCTGATGGCGGGGGGCGGAAGCCCACAAGAGACCCAGTACTTC. This codes for CASSLMAGGGSPQETQYF.

CDR3 sequence: CASSLDLGLSTEAFF. For the CDR3, the DNA is TGCGCCAGCAGCTTGGATTTAGGACTCTCCACTGAAGCTTTCTTT. The chain has TRBV5-1 and TRBJ1-1; D is ambiguous. The CDR3 extends over 15 amino acids. Germline CDR1 and CDR2: SGHRS and YFSETQ. V was cut by 0 bases and J by 4 bases, with 13 bases left in between.

The chain recombines TRBV11-2 with TRBJ1-2, with TRBD1 matching 7 bases. Germline CDR1 is SGHAT and CDR2 is FQNNGV. The CDR3 loop spans 15 amino acids. The J segment lost 5 bases and the V segment lost 5 bases, leaving 11 bases of the junction unmatched. In DNA, the CDR3 is TGTGCCAGCAGCCCATCGAGGGGGCTGAGGTATGGCTACACCTTC. This gives the protein CASSPSRGLRYGYTF.

The chain employs TRBV7-2 and TRBJ2-5; the D gene is possibly TRBD2 (5 bases). The length of the CDR3 is 13 residues. The germline V gene encodes CDR1 SGHTA and CDR2 FQGNSA. V dropped 6 bases and J dropped 5 bases, with 13 bases sitting between them. The DNA for the CDR3 is TGTGCCAGCAGTTTGACTACTCAGGAGACCCAGTACTTC. Translating it yields CASSLTTQETQYF.

The chain carries TRBV4-2 and TRBJ2-7, with TRBD1 as a possible D gene (6 bases). Looked up from germline, CDR1 is LGHNA and CDR2 is YNFKEQ. V lost 2 bases and J lost 0, with 8 bases in between. The CDR3 covers 14 residues. The DNA for the CDR3 is TGTGCCAGCAGCCAAAACAGGGTCTCCTACGAGCAGTACTTC. It yields the protein CASSQNRVSYEQYF.

This clone was observed a few times. This sample includes further DNA sequences coding for the same CDR3. The CDR3 reads CAWREGAGTEAFF. The CDR3 DNA is TGTGCCTGGAGAGAGGGGGCAGGGACTGAAGCTTTCTTT. V usage is TRBV30 and J usage is TRBJ1-1; TRBD1 aligns across 7 bases. CDR3 length: 13 residues. V was clipped by 3 bases and J by 5 bases; unmatched bases: 6. CDR1 is GTSNPN and CDR2 is SVGIG in the germline V gene (reference sequence).

The gene calls are TRBV4-1 and TRBJ1-2; D may be TRBD1 (6 bases). The germline V gene encodes CDR1 MGHRA and CDR2 YSYEKL. Trimming pared 1 base from V and 7 bases from J, leaving 13 bases between. This CDR3 has 14 residues. The CDR3 loop reads CASSQAWGARGYTF. Written as DNA, the CDR3 is TGCGCCAGCAGCCAAGCGTGGGGGGCGCGTGGCTACACCTTC.

The CDR3 DNA sequence: TGTGCCAGCAGTCTAGCGGGCTCCTACAATGAGCAGTTCTTC. Its protein is CASSLAGSYNEQFF. The chain recombines TRBV27 with TRBJ2-1, with 8 bases aligning to TRBD2. The V and J ends lost 5 bases and 0 bases, in that order; junction bases with no gene match: 0. This CDR3 contains 14 residues. Germline CDR1 reads MNHEY; CDR2 reads SMNVEV (reference sequence).